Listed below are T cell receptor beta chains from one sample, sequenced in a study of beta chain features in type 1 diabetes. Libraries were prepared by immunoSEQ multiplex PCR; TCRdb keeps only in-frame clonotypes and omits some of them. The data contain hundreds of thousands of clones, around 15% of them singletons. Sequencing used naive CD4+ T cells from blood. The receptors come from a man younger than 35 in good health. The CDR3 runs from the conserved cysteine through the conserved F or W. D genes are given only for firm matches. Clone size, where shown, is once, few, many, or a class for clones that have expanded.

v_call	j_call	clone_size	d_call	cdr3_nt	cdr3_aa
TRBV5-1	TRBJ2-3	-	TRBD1	TGCGCCAGCAGCTCGACAGGGGGCACAGATACGCAGTATTTT	CASSSTGGTDTQYF
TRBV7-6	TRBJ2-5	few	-	TGTGCCAGCAGCTTAGGATGGGAGACCCAGTACTTC	CASSLGWETQYF
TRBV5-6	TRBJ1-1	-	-	TGTGCCAGCAGCTTGGCCTCTGGAACTGAAGCTTTCTTT	CASSLASGTEAFF
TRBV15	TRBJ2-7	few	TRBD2	TGTGCCACCAGCAGAGACAGGGCTAGCGGGAAACGCGGCGAGCAGTACTTC	CATSRDRASGKRGEQYF
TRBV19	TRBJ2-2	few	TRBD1	TGTGCCAGTAGTGCACCGGGACAGGGTACCGGGGAGCTGTTTTTT	CASSAPGQGTGELFF
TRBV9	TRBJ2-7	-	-	TGTGCCAGCAGCGCGCTTGGTATATACGAGCAGTACTTC	CASSALGIYEQYF
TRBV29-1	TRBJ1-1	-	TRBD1	TGCAGCGTTGACACAGGGGTCACTGAAGCTTTCTTT	CSVDTGVTEAFF
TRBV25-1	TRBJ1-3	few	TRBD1	TGTGCCAGCAGACCCCGGGACAGCCCTCCTGGAAACACCATATATTTT	CASRPRDSPPGNTIYF
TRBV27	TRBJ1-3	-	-	TGTGCCAGCAGGGTGTCGGGCGGAAACACCATATATTTT	CASRVSGGNTIYF
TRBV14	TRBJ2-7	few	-	TGTGCCAGCAGCCAAGACTGGCCCAGTGACGAGCAGTACTTC	CASSQDWPSDEQYF
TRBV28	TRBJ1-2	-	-	TGTGCCAGCACCCGTGCCCCACAGGGAACCTATGGCTACACCTTC	CASTRAPQGTYGYTF
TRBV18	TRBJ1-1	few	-	TGTGCCAGCTCACCAAGGTCCACTGAAGCTTTCTTT	CASSPRSTEAFF
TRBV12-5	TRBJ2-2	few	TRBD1	TGTGCTAGTGGTTTGGTACACTGGACAGGGAAGAACACCGGGGAGCTGTTTTTT	CASGLVHWTGKNTGELFF
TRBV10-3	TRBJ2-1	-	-	TGTGCCATCAGTGAGACGGGACTTCCCGCGGAGGATGAGCAGTTCTTC	CAISETGLPAEDEQFF
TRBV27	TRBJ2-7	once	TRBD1	TGTGCCAGCACCGTGGGGGTGGACAGGGGGAAGGCGTCAAGCTCCTACGAGCAGTACTTC	CASTVGVDRGKASSSYEQYF
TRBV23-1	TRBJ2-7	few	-	TGCGCCAGCAGTCAATCCAACTTCCCGGACACTCACCCCTCCTACGAGCAGTACTTC	CASSQSNFPDTHPSYEQYF
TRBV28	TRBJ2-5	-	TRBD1	TGTGCCAGCAGTTTAACAGGGGGCTTTTTAGAGACCCAGTACTTC	CASSLTGGFLETQYF
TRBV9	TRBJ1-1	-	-	TGTGCCAGCAGCGTAGATCGGAGCATGAACACTGAAGCTTTCTTT	CASSVDRSMNTEAFF
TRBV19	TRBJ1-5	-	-	TGTGCCAGAAGACCAACGGGGGGACTGGGTAATCAGCCCCAGCATTTT	CARRPTGGLGNQPQHF
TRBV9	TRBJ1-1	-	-	TGTGCCAGCAGCGTAGCAGGAGGGGTCCTGACCGAAGCTTTCTTT	CASSVAGGVLTEAFF
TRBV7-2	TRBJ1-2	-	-	TGTGCCAGCAGCACGGCGGGGCAGGGCAGTGGCTACACCTTC	CASSTAGQGSGYTF
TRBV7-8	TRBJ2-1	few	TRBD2	TGTGCCAGCAGCTCCCAGGGAGGGACCCTAAGCAATGAGCAGTTCTTC	CASSSQGGTLSNEQFF
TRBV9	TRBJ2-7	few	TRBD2	TGTGCCAGCAGCGTAGAGGTCCTAGCGGGAGGCGAGCAGTACTTC	CASSVEVLAGGEQYF
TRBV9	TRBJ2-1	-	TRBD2	TGTGCCAGCAGCCCCCGGACTAGCGGGACATACAATGAGCAGTTCTTC	CASSPRTSGTYNEQFF
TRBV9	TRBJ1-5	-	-	TGTGCCAGCAGCCCCCATCCCGGGGGCAATCAGCCCCAGCATTTT	CASSPHPGGNQPQHF
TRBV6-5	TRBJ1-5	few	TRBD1	TGTGCCAGCAGTTACGGGACAGCTTCGAATCAGCCCCAGCATTTT	CASSYGTASNQPQHF
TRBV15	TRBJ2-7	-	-	TGTGCCACCAGCAGAGATAGGCACGGGACCTACGAGCAGTACTTC	CATSRDRHGTYEQYF
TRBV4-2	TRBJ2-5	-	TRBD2	TGTGCCAGCAGCCCAAGGGAGGGGATAGGAGAGACCCAGTACTTC	CASSPREGIGETQYF
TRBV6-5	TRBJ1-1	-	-	TGTGCCAGTCGCCGGGAGTTGAACACTGAAGCTTTCTTT	CASRRELNTEAFF
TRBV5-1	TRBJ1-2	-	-	TGCGCCAGCAAGGAAGGAGTAGGTGGCTACACCTTC	CASKEGVGGYTF
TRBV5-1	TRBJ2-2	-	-	TGCGCCAGCAGCTTGGATCGAATCACCGGGGAGCTGTTTTTT	CASSLDRITGELFF
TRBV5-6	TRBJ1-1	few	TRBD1	TGTGCCAGCAGCATTGGACAGGGCAACACTGAAGCTTTCTTT	CASSIGQGNTEAFF
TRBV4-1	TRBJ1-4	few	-	TGCGCCAGCAGCCAAGAAGGGGGGTGGCGGATCACAACTAATGAAAAACTGTTTTTT	CASSQEGGWRITTNEKLFF
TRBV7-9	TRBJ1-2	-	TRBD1	TGTGCCAGCAGCTTAGGACAGGGGTATGGCTACACCTTC	CASSLGQGYGYTF
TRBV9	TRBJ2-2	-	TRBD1	TGTGCCAGCAGCGTATTAGGACAGGGATGGGACACCGGGGAGCTGTTTTTT	CASSVLGQGWDTGELFF
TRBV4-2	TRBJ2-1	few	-	TGTGCCAGCAGCCTCCAGGCGGACCAGCCCAACAATGAGCAGTTCTTC	CASSLQADQPNNEQFF
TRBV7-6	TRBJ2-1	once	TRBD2	TGTGCCAGCAGCCGGGTCCAGCGGGAGGGGTCCTACAATGAGCAGTTCTTC	CASSRVQREGSYNEQFF
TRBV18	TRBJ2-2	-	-	TGTGCCAGCTCACCTCAGGGCCTTTTCACCGGGGAGCTGTTTTTT	CASSPQGLFTGELFF
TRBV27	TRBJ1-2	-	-	TGTGCCAGCAGTTTATCACTAGGGAAAGGCTACACCTTC	CASSLSLGKGYTF
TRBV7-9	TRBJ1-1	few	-	TGTGCCAGCAGCTTAGGCCGGAACACTGAAGCTTTCTTT	CASSLGRNTEAFF
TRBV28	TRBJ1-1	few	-	TGTGCCAGCAGTTTAAGGTTCGTCGTTCGCCAGGCTGAAGCTTTCTTT	CASSLRFVVRQAEAFF
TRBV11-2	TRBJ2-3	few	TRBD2	TGTGCCAGCAGCTTAGCAAGCCTTCGGGGGGGCCGGACAGATACGCAGTATTTT	CASSLASLRGGRTDTQYF
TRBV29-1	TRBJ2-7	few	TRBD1	TGCAGCGTTGTATGGGGACAGGGTTCCCACGAGCAGTACTTC	CSVVWGQGSHEQYF
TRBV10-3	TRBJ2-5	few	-	TGTGCCATCAGTGCGGAACTGGCAGGGTCCCAGGAGGCCCAGTACTTC	CAISAELAGSQEAQYF
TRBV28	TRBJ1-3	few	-	TGTGCCAGCAGTTTATCAGCCGGTAACTCTGGAAACACCATATATTTT	CASSLSAGNSGNTIYF
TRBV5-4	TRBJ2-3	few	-	TGTGCCAGCAGCGCGCGAATCACAGATACGCAGTATTTT	CASSARITDTQYF
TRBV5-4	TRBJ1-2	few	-	TGTGCCAGCAGCTTGGTAGGAGTAAGCGGGTATGGCTACACCTTC	CASSLVGVSGYGYTF
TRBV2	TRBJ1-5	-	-	TGTGCCAGCCGAAAGACCAATCAGCCCCAGCATTTT	CASRKTNQPQHF
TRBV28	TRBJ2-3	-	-	TGTGCCAGCAGCAAAAACACAGATACGCAGTATTTT	CASSKNTDTQYF
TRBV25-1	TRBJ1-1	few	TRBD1	TGTGCCAGCAGTACCCCCGACAGGGTTAACACTGAAGCTTTCTTT	CASSTPDRVNTEAFF
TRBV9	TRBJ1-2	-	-	TGTGCCAGCAGCGTAGGTTTCGGAGACAGCGTTGGCTACACCTTC	CASSVGFGDSVGYTF
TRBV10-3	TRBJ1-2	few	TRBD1	TGTGCCATCAGTGAAGTAGGGACAGGGATGGGCTACACCTTC	CAISEVGTGMGYTF
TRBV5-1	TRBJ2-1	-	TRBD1	TGCGCCAGCGCAGATCCGGACAGGGGGGGACTAAGAGGCTCCTACAATGAGCAGTTCTTC	CASADPDRGGLRGSYNEQFF
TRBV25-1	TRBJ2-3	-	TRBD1	TGTGCCAGCAGTACGACACAGGGGGCAGATACGCAGTATTTT	CASSTTQGADTQYF
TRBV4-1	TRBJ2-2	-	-	TGCGCCAGCAGCCAAATGCTAGCAAGCACCGGGGAGCTGTTTTTT	CASSQMLASTGELFF
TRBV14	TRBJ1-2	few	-	TGTGCCAGCAGCCAGAGCTCGATTACCAGCTATGGCTACACCTTC	CASSQSSITSYGYTF